Listed below are T cell receptor beta chains from one sample, sequenced in a study of T cell changes during pregnancy in multiple sclerosis. The table came from immunoSEQ multiplex PCR; TCRdb's copy has only in-frame clones and leaves some out. The table has around 70,000 clones, approximately 91% seen once. Sequenced here: peripheral blood, sampled in the third trimester of pregnancy. The source is a female donor with multiple sclerosis, enrolled in a pregnancy study. The CDR3 runs from the conserved cysteine through the conserved F or W. A D gene is named only where the DNA matches it firmly.

TRBV25-1	TRBJ2-5	-	CASSLGGIETQYF
TRBV18	TRBJ2-1	-	CASSPLGDNEQFF
TRBV28	TRBJ2-7	TRBD1	CASRGTGGGYEQYF
TRBV9	TRBJ2-7	-	CASSVALADSYEQYF
TRBV18	TRBJ1-1	-	CASSPIRETEAFF
TRBV2	TRBJ2-7	TRBD2	CASSGGGYEQYF
TRBV9	TRBJ2-7	-	CASSPHPSSYEQYF
TRBV13	TRBJ2-2	TRBD1	CASAQGASNTGELFF
TRBV6-5	TRBJ1-5	-	CASKRGNQPQHF
TRBV7-3	TRBJ2-2	-	CASSLGDRRTGELFF
TRBV6-4	TRBJ2-3	TRBD2	CASSEGSGGAADTQYF
TRBV27	TRBJ1-1	TRBD1	CASSLTGMNTEAFF
TRBV2	TRBJ2-7	-	CASSLVPYEQYF
TRBV6-5	TRBJ1-2	-	CASSYTANYGYTF
TRBV9	TRBJ2-3	-	CASSVAGAGDTQYF
TRBV2	TRBJ2-3	TRBD2	CASSTPRSGGARDTQYF
TRBV6-5	TRBJ1-6	-	CASSQGSSNSPLHF
TRBV9	TRBJ2-3	-	CASSVLPRQQGTDTQYF
TRBV30	TRBJ2-7	-	CAWSVSYEQYF
TRBV6-5	TRBJ1-4	-	CASSYSGGNTNEKLFF
TRBV4-2	TRBJ1-4	-	CASSQAYRDNEKLFF
TRBV6-5	TRBJ2-7	-	CASSYSFDNYEQYF
TRBV2	TRBJ2-5	TRBD2	CASTEGGLAGFLGAETQYF
TRBV15	TRBJ2-3	-	CATSREGRSTDTQYF
TRBV29-1	TRBJ1-2	-	CSVGSPGGYGYTF
TRBV5-1	TRBJ2-5	-	CASSLEGAAGQETQYF
TRBV18	TRBJ2-3	-	CASSPGLSRGTDTQYF
TRBV5-1	TRBJ2-5	TRBD2	CASSIGLAGASQETQYF
TRBV18	TRBJ1-2	TRBD1	CASSQGQGYGYTF
TRBV10-2	TRBJ1-4	TRBD1	CASSVQGNEKLFF
TRBV5-6	TRBJ1-1	-	CASGHTNTEAFF
TRBV7-2	TRBJ1-2	-	CASSLEGGDYGYTF
TRBV10-3	TRBJ1-2	TRBD1	CAIGTGNYGYTF
TRBV7-9	TRBJ1-2	TRBD1	CASSRDSFYGYTF
TRBV7-8	TRBJ2-5	-	CASSFGRQRQTQYF
TRBV5-6	TRBJ2-2	-	CASSFERYYTGELFF
TRBV11-2	TRBJ1-1	-	CASSSAGVLSEAFF
TRBV5-1	TRBJ1-5	-	CASSLEGHQPQHF